Below, 3 T cell receptor beta chains from the same sample are listed, as sequenced in a study of blood T cell repertoires in COVID-19. The protocol was immunoSEQ multiplex PCR, while the TCRdb copy is restricted to in-frame clones and leaves out a portion. Of about 400,000 clones listed, roughly 90% are singletons. What was sequenced was PBMCs or T cells enriched from blood (not recorded which). The receptors stem from a woman aged 25 to 39 who had recovered from COVID-19.

The genes are TRBV28 and TRBJ1-2; D is undetermined. The CDR3 spans 13 residues. The germline gives CDR1 MDHEN, CDR2 SYDVKM. Trimming took off 6 bases at V and 4 bases at J, with 12 bases between the two ends. CDR3 protein: CASSLDNLYGYTF. The CDR3 nucleotides read TGTGCCAGCAGCCTTGACAACCTCTATGGCTACACCTTC.

V and J are TRBV19 and TRBJ1-4, with D possibly being TRBD1 (6 bases). From germline, CDR1 is LNHDA and CDR2 SQIVND (reference sequence). The CDR3 sequence is 13 residues long. V dropped 10 bases and J dropped 4 bases, with 13 bases sitting between them. The CDR3 DNA sequence: TGTGCCACAGCACGGACAGTTAATGAAAAACTGTTTTTT. Translation gives CATARTVNEKLFF.

The chain joins TRBV5-3 to TRBJ1-2; 9 bases line up with TRBD1. TRBV5-3 is reported as an ORF; its role is uncertain. Trimming removed 1 base from V and 2 bases from J; junction bases left unmatched: 6. The CDR3 runs to 16 residues. Here the CDR3 reads CARSLIGTGKNYGYTF. In DNA, the CDR3 is TGTGCCAGAAGCTTGATCGGGACAGGGAAAAACTATGGCTACACCTTC.